This TCR beta chain appears in the sequencing data of a study of T cells after posttransplantation cyclophosphamide. The V gene's germline CDR1 is SGHDT and CDR2 YYEEEE. There are 16 residues in the CDR3. J was trimmed by 7 bases and V by 0 bases; bases with no gene match: 13. Cyclophosphamide on days +3 and +4 followed busulfan-fludarabine conditioning and a marrow graft. Generated by immunoSEQ multiplex PCR, the TCRdb table keeps only in-frame clones and is missing some. Altogether roughly 10,000 clones are present, about 82% being singletons, with the ten largest covering 15%. The sample was PBMCs, taken 1755 days after allogeneic stem cell transplant with posttransplant cyclophosphamide. This receptor was identified in a female patient in her fifties or sixties who received an allogeneic stem cell transplant from a related donor, was CMV-positive, and had no GVHD. Some T cells here may be from the graft donor. This chain joins TRBV5-6 and TRBJ2-7, with TRBD1 identical over 7 bases. The chain's CDR3 is CASSLGPGQPFSEQYF. The CDR3 DNA sequence: TGTGCCAGCAGCTTGGGGCCGGGACAGCCCTTTAGTGAGCAGTACTTC.